Detailed here is one TCR beta chain. The antigen remains undetermined. The method was immunoSEQ multiplex PCR; TCRdb's version includes in-frame clones alone and lacks a portion of them. Counted here are around 130,000 clones, 80% to 90% occurring once; the ten biggest clones make up roughly 9%. This specimen belongs to a study of T cell responses to AZD1222 COVID-19 vaccine. Study-level background: Second doses that came at about 4 or about 12 weeks were put together.

General study results and limits: Without day 14 samples, only post-peak T cell repertoires were studied. The donors showed a predominance of white British ancestry and of females, with possible underestimation of clonal diversity. Just six AZD1222 recipients were seropositive at baseline.

The germline gives CDR1 SGHRS, CDR2 YFSETQ. V lost 2 bases and J 4 bases, leaving 9 bases between the germline ends. The CDR3 totals 14 residues. Material: peripheral blood, obtained on day 0 of AZD1222 vaccination. This chain uses TRBV5-1 with TRBJ2-2; D possibly corresponds to TRBD1 (6 bases). The clonotype was recovered from an adult in good health. CDR3 DNA: TGCGCCAGCAGCTTCGGACAGCCCACCGGGGAGCTGTTTTTT. This sequence encodes CASSFGQPTGELFF.